This T cell receptor (beta chain) was sequenced during a study of blood T cell repertoires in COVID-19. Turning to the study itself: The study drew acute and convalescent COVID-19 samples from the United States, Italy and Spain. PBMCs, B-cell-depleted T cells, or T cells provided the cDNA or gDNA that made up the material.

Germline CDR1 is SGHDN and CDR2 is FVKESK. Trimming shortened V by 1 base and J by 4 bases, and 10 bases separated the two germline ends. The CDR3 contains 14 residues. Original handling: Amplification with reference gene primers provided the estimates of nucleated cell counts. Repertoires were generated with immunoSEQ multiplex PCR, while TCRdb's copy carries only in-frame clones and drops some. V and J calls and clone size are given by that table; D and trimming were obtained from the DNA. The table has about 49,000 clones, roughly 90% seen once; the top ten hold 3% to 4%. The chain couples TRBV14 to TRBJ1-1; possible D gene TRBD1, 5 bases. The receptor comes from a human donor in a cohort sampled during active COVID-19. The sequenced sample consisted of peripheral blood. DNA for the CDR3: TGTGCCAGCAGCCAAGTGCTAGGGGCCACTGAAGCTTTCTTT. It is translated as CASSQVLGATEAFF.